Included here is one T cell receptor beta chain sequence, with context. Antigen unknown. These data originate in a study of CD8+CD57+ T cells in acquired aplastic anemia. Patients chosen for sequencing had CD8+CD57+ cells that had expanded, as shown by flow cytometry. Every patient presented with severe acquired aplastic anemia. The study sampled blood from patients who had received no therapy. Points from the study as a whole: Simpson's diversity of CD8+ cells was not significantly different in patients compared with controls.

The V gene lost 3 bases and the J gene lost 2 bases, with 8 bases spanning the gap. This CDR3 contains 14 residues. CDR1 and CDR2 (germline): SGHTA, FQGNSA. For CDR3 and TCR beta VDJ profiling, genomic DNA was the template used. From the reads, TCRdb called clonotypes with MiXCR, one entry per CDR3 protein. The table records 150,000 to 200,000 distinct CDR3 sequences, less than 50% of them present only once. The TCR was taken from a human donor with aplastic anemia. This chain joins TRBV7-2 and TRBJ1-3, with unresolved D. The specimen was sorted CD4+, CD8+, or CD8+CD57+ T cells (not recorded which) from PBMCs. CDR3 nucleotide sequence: TGTGCCAGCAGCTTGCGCCTGACTGGAAACACCATATATTTT. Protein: CASSLRLTGNTIYF. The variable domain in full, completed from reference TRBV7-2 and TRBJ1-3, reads GAGVSQSPSNKVTEKGKDVELRCDPISGHTALYWYRQSLGQGLEFLIYFQGNSAPDKSGLPSDRFSAERTGGSVSTLTIQRTQQEDSAVYLCASSLRLTGNTIYFGEGSWLTVV.